One and the same sample provided the 8 T cell receptor beta chains below, sequenced in a study of neurological immune-mediated disorders. TCRdb reprocessed the 5' RACE reads with MiXCR, giving one entry per CDR3 protein. The sample consists of tens of thousands of distinct CDR3 sequences, about 3% of them appearing once. The specimen sequenced was PBMCs. Source of these receptors: a man aged 35-49 years with multiple sclerosis.

This clonotype was counted many times. The rearrangement uses TRBV5-1 and TRBJ2-2, with unresolved D. From germline, CDR1 is SGHRS and CDR2 YFSETQ. V was shortened by 0 bases and J by 1 base, with 10 bases between the two germline ends. CDR3 size: 16 residues. CDR3 coding DNA: TGCGCCAGCAGCTTGGAGCCGGTTATGAACACCGGGGAGCTGTTTTTT. Translating gives CASSLEPVMNTGELFF.

Note on this clonotype: Mismatch with germline at one junction end may stem from a read error. The V call is TRBV9, the J call TRBJ1-6; 8 bases map to TRBD1. Germline-derived CDR1 and CDR2 are SGDLS and YYNGEE. CDR3 length equals 14 residues. The chain's CDR3 is CASSLQGGNSPLNF. CDR3 DNA sequence: TGTGCCAGCAGCCTACAGGGGGGAAATTCACCCCTCAACTTT.

This clonotype was seen only a few times. Relative to the germline gene, one junction end is altered; a read error may explain this. The CDR3: CSARDTGDQPQNF. CDR3 bases: TGCAGTGCTAGAGATACAGGGGATCAGCCCCAGAATTTT. The chain combines TRBV20-1 with TRBJ1-5, with 7 bases identical to TRBD1. The CDR3 length is 13 residues. CDR1 and CDR2 (germline): DFQATT, SNEGSKA (reference sequence).

About this clonotype: With a much larger clone just one base away, this may be a read error. The chain couples TRBV4-2 to TRBJ2-5; a weak D match, TRBD1 (6 bases). Germline CDR1 and CDR2: LGHNA and YNFKEQ. The CDR3 contains 14 residues. The CDR3 bases are TGTGCCAGCAGCCGTCGGACAGAACAAGGGACCCAGTACTTC. Translated, it gives CASSRRTEQGTQYF.

By proportion, this clonotype is medium-sized. The gene calls are TRBV2 and TRBJ2-1, with 7 bases identical to TRBD2. V dropped 4 bases and J dropped 4; count of bases not matched to a gene: 7. CDR3 length equals 15 residues. The germline V gene has CDR1 SNHLY and CDR2 FYNNEI. CDR3 bases: TGTGCCAGCAGTGGTCCCCGGACTAGATACAATGAGCAGTTCTTC. Its protein is CASSGPRTRYNEQFF.

This clonotype showed up many times. The chain uses TRBV29-1 and TRBJ2-3; either TRBD1 or TRBD2 may supply D (5 bases each). The length of the CDR3 is 14 residues. Trimming removed 4 bases from V and 1 base from J, with 12 bases in between. CDR1 is SQVTM, CDR2 ANQGSEA, per germline. CDR3 in amino acids: CSVVEGSGTDTQYF. The CDR3 DNA is TGCAGCGTTGTAGAGGGGTCAGGCACAGATACGCAGTATTTT.

This clonotype was counted ten times or more. The chain links TRBV4-2 to TRBJ2-2, with 11 nucleotides matching TRBD2. Germline values: CDR1 LGHNA, CDR2 YNFKEQ. The CDR3 has 15 amino acids. The V and J ends lost 4 bases and 3 bases, in that order; junction bases with no gene match: 1. The CDR3 loop is CASSPLAGDTGELFF. CDR3 nucleotides: TGTGCCAGCAGCCCACTAGCGGGGGACACCGGGGAGCTGTTTTTT.

This clonotype was detected many times. The chain recombines TRBV5-1 with TRBJ1-1, with D perhaps matching TRBD1 (6 bases). Trimming removed 5 bases at V and 0 bases at J, with 17 bases between. Germline assignment: CDR1 SGHRS and CDR2 YFSETQ. The CDR3 sequence is 16 residues long. The CDR3 DNA sequence: TGCGCCAGCAGACCAGACTACAGGGAGATGAACACTGAAGCTTTCTTT. It encodes CASRPDYREMNTEAFF.